The next 14 T cell receptor beta chains were all read from a single sample in a study of blood T cell repertoires in COVID-19. Some clones are missing from TCRdb's copy, which holds only in-frame ones; the method was immunoSEQ multiplex PCR. The table shows about 120,000 clones, with 75% to 90% occurring only once. Source material: peripheral blood. The receptors come from a man aged 40-49 years with acute or convalescent COVID-19.

The rearrangement uses TRBV6-2 or TRBV6-3 and TRBJ1-1; D possibly corresponds to TRBD1 (6 bases). Germline CDR1 MNHEY, CDR2 SVGEGT. Deletions cut 0 bases from V and 0 bases from J, with 17 bases between. This CDR3 spans 18 amino acids. CDR3 coding DNA: TGTGCCAGCAGTTACTCTGGCGCAGGGGTGAAGATGAACACTGAAGCTTTCTTT. It yields the protein CASSYSGAGVKMNTEAFF.

Here the CDR3 reads CASSMDRYTEAFF. In DNA, the CDR3 is TGTGCCAGCAGCATGGACAGATACACTGAAGCTTTCTTT. The V call is TRBV11-3, the J call TRBJ1-1; weak D call: TRBD1 (6 bases). The V gene lost 5 bases and the J gene lost 3 bases, with 10 bases spanning the gap. Germline loops: CDR1 SGHNT, CDR2 YENEEA. The CDR3 is 13 residues long.

This chain joins TRBV7-9 and TRBJ1-3; D may be TRBD1 (6 bases). Between the trimmed V and J ends, which lost 2 bases and 4 bases, there was a span of 15 bases. Per germline, CDR1 SEHNR and CDR2 FQNEAQ (reference sequence). This CDR3 region has 16 residues. The CDR3 sequence is CASSLQGGLGGNTIYF. The CDR3 region has the DNA TGTGCCAGCAGCTTACAAGGGGGTCTAGGAGGAAACACCATATATTTT. Full variable domain (rest looked up from reference TRBV7-9 and TRBJ1-3): DTGVSQNPRHKITKRGQNVTFRCDPISEHNRLYWYRQTLGQGPEFLTYFQNEAQLEKSRLLSDRFSAERPKGSFSTLEIQRTEQGDSAMYLCASSLQGGLGGNTIYFGEGSWLTVV.

The chain combines TRBV29-1 with TRBJ2-1; D is uncertain. CDR1 SQVTM and CDR2 ANQGSEA come from the germline V gene. The CDR3 runs 13 residues. Trimming took 1 base from V and 3 from J, leaving 7 bases between them. The CDR3 protein is CSVEGRYYNEQFF. CDR3 nucleotide sequence: TGCAGCGTTGAAGGTCGGTACTACAATGAGCAGTTCTTC.

V gene TRBV5-6 combines with J gene TRBJ2-7, with TRBD1 matching 7 bases. CDR3 length: 16 residues. Per the germline V gene, CDR1 is SGHDT and CDR2 is YYEEEE. V lost 4 bases, J lost 0 bases, and 10 bases stayed unmatched. CDR3 DNA: TGTGCCAGCAGCCGAAAGGGGGCATTTAGCTCCTACGAGCAGTACTTC. This sequence encodes CASSRKGAFSSYEQYF.

The chain's CDR3 is CASSYDPSGRETQYF. For the CDR3, the DNA is TGTGCCAGCAGTTACGATCCTAGCGGGCGAGAGACCCAGTACTTC. V is TRBV6-5 and J is TRBJ2-5, with TRBD2 identical over 8 bases. The CDR3 loop spans 15 amino acids. J was trimmed by 4 bases and V by 2 bases; bases with no gene match: 6. Germline values: CDR1 MNHEY, CDR2 SVGAGI.

The rearrangement uses TRBV12-5 and TRBJ2-5; 9 bases align to TRBD1. Per the germline V gene, CDR1 is LGHNT and CDR2 is FRNRAP. This CDR3 is built from 13 residues. V trimming: 6 bases; J trimming: 3 bases; junction bases outside the gene matches: 2. The CDR3 nucleotides are TGTGCTAGTGGACAGGGGGCGGAAGAGACCCAGTACTTC. It specifies CASGQGAEETQYF.

This clone was counted only a few times. CDR3 nucleotide sequence: TGTGCCAGCAGTCGGGACAGGGTAGGGGGAAGAACTGAAGCTTTCTTT. Residues: CASSRDRVGGRTEAFF. The chain joins TRBV5-5 to TRBJ1-1; TRBD1 matches at 9 bases. V shed 5 bases, J shed 5 bases, and the junction held 13 bases outside the gene matches. This CDR3 is 16 amino acids long. The V gene's germline CDR1 is SGHKS and CDR2 YYEKEE (reference sequence).

The genes are TRBV4-3 and TRBJ1-2; 8 bases match TRBD1. Germline V gene sequence: CDR1 LGHNA, CDR2 YSLEER. CDR3 length: 14 amino acids. The trim removed 3 bases at V and 4 bases at J, leaving 4 bases unmatched. The CDR3 DNA reads as TGCGCCAGCAGCCAGCAAGACAGGGGCTATGGCTACACCTTC. Its protein is CASSQQDRGYGYTF.

This clone turned up a few times. The chain uses TRBV5-6 and TRBJ2-7; tentatively, D is TRBD1 (6 bases). Deletions cut 4 bases from V and 6 bases from J, with 14 bases between. CDR1 SGHDT and CDR2 YYEEEE come from the germline V gene. The CDR3 totals 13 residues. The CDR3 nucleotides are TGTGCCAGCAGCCGTAACAGGGTTGGCGAGCAGTACTTC. This translates into CASSRNRVGEQYF.

The chain joins TRBV28 to TRBJ2-1; TRBD2 agrees at 7 bases. The CDR3 covers 15 residues. V shed 3 bases and J 4 bases; nucleotides not matched to a gene: 6. The V gene's germline CDR1 is MDHEN and CDR2 SYDVKM. This chain's CDR3 is CASSFRGSLYNEQFF. As DNA, the CDR3 is TGTGCCAGCAGTTTCCGCGGGAGCCTTTACAATGAGCAGTTCTTC.

The chain combines TRBV3-1 (or the pseudogene TRBV3-2) with TRBJ1-5; D gene ambiguous. Germline CDR1 is LGHDT and CDR2 is YNNKEL (reference sequence). The CDR3 runs 13 residues. Trimming stripped 1 base from V and 4 bases from J, with 5 bases between. The CDR3 bases are TGTGCCAGCAGCCAAGGCGAAAATCAGCCCCAGCATTTT. Residues: CASSQGENQPQHF.

The chain links TRBV11-2 to TRBJ1-3; D unresolved. CDR3 size: 15 residues. The germline V gene has CDR1 SGHAT and CDR2 FQNNGV. V gave up 5 bases and J gave up 0 bases, with 11 bases separating them. In DNA, the CDR3 is TGTGCCAGCAGCCACAGCCGTCGCTCTGGAAACACCATATATTTT. Translation gives CASSHSRRSGNTIYF.

The chain recombines TRBV7-7 with TRBJ2-3, with D perhaps TRBD1 (5 bases). The germline V and J ends were trimmed by 5 bases and 2 bases, with 11 bases remaining between them. The CDR3 totals 14 residues. CDR1 is SSHAT and CDR2 is FNYEAQ in the germline V gene (reference sequence). The CDR3 loop reads CASSPDIYTDTQYF. The CDR3 coding sequence is TGTGCCAGCAGCCCGGACATCTACACAGATACGCAGTATTTT. Full variable domain (outside the CDR3, taken from reference TRBV7-7 and TRBJ2-3): GAGVSQSPRYKVTKRGQDVTLRCDPISSHATLYWYQQALGQGPEFLTYFNYEAQPDKSGLPSDRFSAERPEGSISTLTIQRTEQRDSAMYRCASSPDIYTDTQYFGPGTRLTVL.